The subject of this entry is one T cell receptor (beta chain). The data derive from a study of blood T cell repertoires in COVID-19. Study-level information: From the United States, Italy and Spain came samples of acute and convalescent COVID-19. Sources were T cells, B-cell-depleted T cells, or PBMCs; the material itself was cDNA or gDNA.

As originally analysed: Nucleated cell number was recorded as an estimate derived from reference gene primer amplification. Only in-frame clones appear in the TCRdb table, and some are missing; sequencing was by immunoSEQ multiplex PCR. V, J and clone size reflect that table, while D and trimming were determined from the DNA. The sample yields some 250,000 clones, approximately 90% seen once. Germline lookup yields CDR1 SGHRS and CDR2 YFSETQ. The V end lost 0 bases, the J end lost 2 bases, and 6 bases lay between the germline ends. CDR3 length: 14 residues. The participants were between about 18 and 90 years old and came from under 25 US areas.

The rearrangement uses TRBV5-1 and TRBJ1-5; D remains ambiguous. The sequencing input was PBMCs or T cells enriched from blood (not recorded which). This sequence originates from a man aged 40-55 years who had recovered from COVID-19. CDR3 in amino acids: CASSLESGNQPQHF. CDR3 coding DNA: TGCGCCAGCAGCTTGGAAAGCGGCAATCAGCCCCAGCATTTT.